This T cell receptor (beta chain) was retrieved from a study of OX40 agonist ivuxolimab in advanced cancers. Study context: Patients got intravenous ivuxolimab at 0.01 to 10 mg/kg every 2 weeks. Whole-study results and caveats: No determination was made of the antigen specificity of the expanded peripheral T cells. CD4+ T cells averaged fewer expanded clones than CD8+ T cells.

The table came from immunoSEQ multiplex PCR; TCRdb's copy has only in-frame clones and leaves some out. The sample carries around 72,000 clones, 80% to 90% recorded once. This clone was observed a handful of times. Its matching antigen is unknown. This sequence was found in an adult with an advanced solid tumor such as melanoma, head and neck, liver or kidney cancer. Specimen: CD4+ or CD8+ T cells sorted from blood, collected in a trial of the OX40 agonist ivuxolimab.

The CDR3 loop is CASSSTGAGGYGYTF. Written as DNA, the CDR3 is TGTGCCAGCAGTTCTACAGGGGCAGGGGGCTATGGCTACACCTTC. The chain recombines TRBV27 with TRBJ1-2; 7 bases are a match to TRBD1. V lost 4 bases, J lost 4 bases, and 9 bases stayed unmatched. CDR3 length: 15 amino acids. Germline lookup yields CDR1 MNHEY and CDR2 SMNVEV (reference sequence).